What follows is one TCR beta chain and its context. No antigen is known for it. This specimen comes from a study of OX40 agonist ivuxolimab in advanced cancers. Overall study findings and caveats: Circulating CD4+ and CD8+ T cells showed clonal expansion by week 6 at 0.1 to 3.0 mg/kg.

TCRdb's table, derived via immunoSEQ multiplex PCR, lists solely in-frame clones and lacks some. The sample has 70,000 to 80,000 clones, approximately 88% seen once. The CDR3 consists of 14 residues. Trimming stripped 1 base from V and 9 bases from J, with 16 bases between. CDR1 is GTSNPN, CDR2 SVGIG, per germline (reference sequence). This chain links TRBV30 with TRBJ2-1; D is ambiguous. The receptor was isolated from an adult with an advanced solid tumor such as melanoma, head and neck, liver or kidney cancer. The sample here was CD4+ or CD8+ T cells sorted from blood, taken in a trial of the OX40 agonist ivuxolimab. CDR3 sequence reads: CAWSGTTDVSEQFF. The CDR3, as DNA: TGTGCCTGGAGTGGTACGACCGATGTGAGTGAGCAGTTCTTC.